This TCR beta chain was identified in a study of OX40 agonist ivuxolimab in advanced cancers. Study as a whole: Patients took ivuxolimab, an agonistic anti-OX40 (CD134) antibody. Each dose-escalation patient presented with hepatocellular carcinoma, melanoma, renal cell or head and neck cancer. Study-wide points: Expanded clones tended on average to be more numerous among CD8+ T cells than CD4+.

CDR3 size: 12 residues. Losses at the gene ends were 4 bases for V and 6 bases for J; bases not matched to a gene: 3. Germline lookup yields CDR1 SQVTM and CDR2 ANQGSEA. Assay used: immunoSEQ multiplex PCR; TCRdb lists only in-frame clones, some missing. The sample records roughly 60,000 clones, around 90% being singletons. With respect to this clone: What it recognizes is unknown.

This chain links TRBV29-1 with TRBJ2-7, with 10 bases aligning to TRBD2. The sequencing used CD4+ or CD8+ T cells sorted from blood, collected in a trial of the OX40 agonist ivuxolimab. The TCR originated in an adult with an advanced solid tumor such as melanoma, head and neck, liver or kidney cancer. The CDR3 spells CSVGVAGGEQYF. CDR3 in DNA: TGCAGCGTTGGAGTAGCGGGAGGCGAGCAGTACTTC.